These 30 T cell receptor beta chains were all obtained from the same sample, sequenced in a study of control samples from healthy donors and cancer patients. This table comes from immunoSEQ multiplex PCR, and its TCRdb copy is limited to in-frame clones, with some not included. This sample has about 79,000 clones; 90% to 95% occur once, and the top ten carry around 1.3%. Sequenced material: PBMCs. The receptors originated from a woman in her 40s with lung cancer.

This clone was found once. This sequence joins TRBV5-5 and TRBJ2-5; possible D gene TRBD1, 6 bases. Per the germline V gene, CDR1 is SGHKS and CDR2 is YYEKEE (reference sequence). The CDR3 consists of 16 residues. Trimming cost V 1 base and J 2 bases, with 15 bases left between them. DNA of the CDR3: TGTGCCAGCAGCTTGAGAAGGGGGTTATCACAAGAGACCCAGTACTTC. It encodes CASSLRRGLSQETQYF.

This sequence joins TRBV14 and TRBJ1-1; the D gene is possibly TRBD1 (6 bases). V lost 1 base and J 7 bases, leaving 13 bases between the germline ends. Germline V gene lookup returns CDR1 SGHDN and CDR2 FVKESK. The CDR3 has 14 amino acids. In DNA, the CDR3 is TGTGCCAGCAGCCAAGTGGGGACAACCCATGAAGCTTTCTTT. It specifies CASSQVGTTHEAFF.

This rearrangement joins TRBV28 to TRBJ1-5, with 9 bases that match TRBD1. V trimming: 3 bases; J trimming: 5 bases; junction bases outside the gene matches: 5. Germline V gives CDR1 MDHEN, CDR2 SYDVKM. The CDR3 has 15 amino acids. CDR3 region: CASSFRTGDDQPQHF. The DNA of the CDR3 is TGTGCCAGCAGTTTTAGGACAGGGGACGATCAGCCCCAGCATTTT.

V and J are TRBV7-9 and TRBJ1-1, with a tentative D call TRBD1 (6 bases). V lost 4 bases to trimming and J lost 8 bases, with 17 bases between them. CDR3 length equals 14 residues. Germline V gene lookup returns CDR1 SEHNR and CDR2 FQNEAQ (reference sequence). CDR3 protein: CASSSPRGLGEAFF. In nucleotides, the CDR3 is TGTGCCAGCAGCTCTCCCAGGGGTCTTGGGGAAGCTTTCTTT.

In its sample, this clone was seen once. The chain combines TRBV21-1 with TRBJ1-6. TRBV21-1 is an annotated pseudogene. There are 12 residues in the CDR3. The CDR3 DNA is TGTGCCAGCCTTTCCTCGGATTCACCCCTCCACTTT. Encoded protein: CASLSSDSPLHF.

The V gene is TRBV10-3, the J gene TRBJ1-3, with D maybe TRBD1 (5 bases). CDR1 ENHRY and CDR2 SYGVKD come from the germline V gene. V gave up 5 bases and J gave up 4 bases, with 6 bases separating them. The CDR3 length is 12 residues. DNA for the CDR3: TGTGCCATCAGTTCAGGGGGAAACACCATATATTTT. Protein product: CAISSGGNTIYF.

The genes are TRBV11-1 and TRBJ2-1; 10 bases line up with TRBD1. The CDR3 consists of 14 residues. The junction had 5 bases not matched to a gene; V was cut back by 5 bases and J by 7 bases. The germline gives CDR1 SGHAT, CDR2 FQDESV (reference sequence). CDR3 DNA: TGTGCCAGCAGCCAAGACAGGGGGCTGAATGAGCAGTTCTTC. Translated: CASSQDRGLNEQFF.

The chain uses TRBV19 and TRBJ1-3; TRBD1 matches at 9 bases. The CDR3 extends over 16 amino acids. CDR1 is LNHDA and CDR2 is SQIVND in the germline V gene (reference sequence). V lost 7 bases, J lost 1 base, and 8 bases stayed unmatched. The CDR3 DNA sequence: TGTGCCAGTACCTTCTCCGGGACAGGGTCTGGAAACACCATATATTTT. Its translation is CASTFSGTGSGNTIYF.

The V gene is TRBV6-5, the J gene TRBJ1-1, with D perhaps TRBD1 (6 bases). From germline, CDR1 is MNHEY and CDR2 SVGAGI. V lost 5 bases, J lost 2 bases, and 15 bases lay in between. CDR3 size: 15 residues. In nucleotides, the CDR3 is TGTGCCAGCAGTCTTACGGGGGCGGCCAACACTGAAGCTTTCTTT. Protein sequence: CASSLTGAANTEAFF.

The V call is TRBV2, the J call TRBJ2-5; possibly TRBD2 for D (6 bases). Per germline, CDR1 SNHLY and CDR2 FYNNEI. This CDR3 comprises 15 residues. V was shortened by 6 bases and J by 5 bases, with 19 bases between the two germline ends. The CDR3 here is CASSGGPIFGETQYF. CDR3 DNA: TGTGCCAGCAGCGGGGGTCCAATCTTTGGGGAGACCCAGTACTTC.

The V gene is TRBV3-1 (or the pseudogene TRBV3-2), the J gene TRBJ1-1; 8 bases fit TRBD1. The trim removed 5 bases at V and 5 bases at J, leaving 7 bases unmatched. The germline V gene encodes CDR1 LGHDT and CDR2 YNNKEL (reference sequence). This CDR3 comprises 14 residues. CDR3 sequence reads: CASSSGQGKTEAFF. CDR3 coding DNA: TGTGCCAGCAGCTCCGGACAGGGAAAAACTGAAGCTTTCTTT.

The gene calls are TRBV5-6 and TRBJ2-7; D is unresolved. The CDR3 runs 13 residues. The V and J ends lost 0 bases and 0 bases respectively, with 4 bases between them. The germline CDR1 and CDR2 sequences are SGHDT and YYEEEE. The CDR3 reads CASSLAGSYEQYF. The CDR3 DNA sequence: TGTGCCAGCAGCTTGGCTGGCTCCTACGAGCAGTACTTC.

The chain uses TRBV5-1 and TRBJ2-7; weak D call: TRBD1 (6 bases). This CDR3 is 13 amino acids long. Germline lookup yields CDR1 SGHRS and CDR2 YFSETQ. Trimming took off 8 bases at V and 5 bases at J, with 17 bases between the two ends. The CDR3 loop reads CASSETGLNEQYF. The CDR3 coding sequence is TGCGCCAGTTCCGAAACAGGGCTCAACGAGCAGTACTTC.

J is TRBJ2-3 and V is TRBV7-9; TRBD1 matches 7 bases. CDR1 is SEHNR, CDR2 FQNEAQ, per germline (reference sequence). The junction had 6 bases not matched to a gene; V was cut back by 6 bases and J by 6 bases. The CDR3 has 13 amino acids. The CDR3, as DNA: TGTGCCAGCAGTCTCACCAGGGGGGATACGCAGTATTTT. Translating gives CASSLTRGDTQYF.

The chain employs TRBV5-7 and TRBJ2-3; the D call may be TRBD1 or TRBD2 (6 bases each). TRBV5-7 is an open reading frame, and its role is uncertain. CDR3 length: 15 amino acids. V was clipped by 2 bases and J by 6 bases, with 16 bases between them. The CDR3 DNA reads as TGTGCCAGCAGCTTAAAACGGGGGCCTCCCGATACGCAGTATTTT. It specifies CASSLKRGPPDTQYF.

The chain carries TRBV5-4 and TRBJ1-2; a weak D match, TRBD1 (6 bases). The CDR3 runs 13 residues. Germline V gene sequence: CDR1 SGHNT, CDR2 YYREEE (reference sequence). Trimming took 0 bases from V and 8 from J, leaving 11 bases between them. CDR3 loop: CASSLDREWGYTF. As DNA, the CDR3 is TGTGCCAGCAGCTTGGACAGGGAATGGGGCTACACCTTC.

The chain carries TRBV18 and TRBJ2-5; tentatively, D is TRBD2 (6 bases). From germline, CDR1 is KGHSH and CDR2 LQKENI. Trimming cost V 3 bases and J 5 bases, with 10 bases left between them. There are 13 residues in the CDR3. The CDR3 loop is CASSPWGDETQYF. The CDR3 bases are TGTGCCAGCTCACCGTGGGGGGACGAGACCCAGTACTTC.

This chain uses TRBV28 with TRBJ2-7; 8 bases match TRBD1. Germline loops: CDR1 MDHEN, CDR2 SYDVKM. Trimming at V came to 3 bases and at J to 7 bases, leaving 11 bases not matched to a gene. The CDR3 covers 15 residues. The CDR3 bases are TGTGCCAGCAGTTTTTATATCAACAGGGGGGAAGAGCAGTACTTC. It translates to CASSFYINRGEEQYF.

The rearrangement links TRBV5-1 to TRBJ1-6; tentatively, D is TRBD1 (6 bases). V was clipped by 5 bases and J by 0 bases, with 12 bases between them. The CDR3 consists of 16 residues. The germline gives CDR1 SGHRS, CDR2 YFSETQ. The CDR3 region is CASSSVGHSYNSPLHF. CDR3 DNA: TGCGCCAGCAGTTCAGTGGGACACTCCTATAATTCACCCCTCCACTTT. Full variable domain (missing parts from reference TRBV5-1 and TRBJ1-6): KAGVTQTPRYLIKTRGQQVTLSCSPISGHRSVSWYQQTPGQGLQFLFEYFSETQRNKGNFPGRFSGRQFSNSRSEMNVSTLELGDSALYLCASSSVGHSYNSPLHFGNGTRLTVT.

The chain employs TRBV6-1 and TRBJ1-2; no definite D call. Trimming cost V 1 base and J 5 bases, with 2 bases left between them. CDR3 length: 11 amino acids. The germline CDR1 and CDR2 sequences are MNHNS and SASEGT. Here the CDR3 DNA reads TGTGCCAGCAGTGAAGGATATGGCTACACCTTC. Translating it yields CASSEGYGYTF.

The chain combines TRBV5-1 with TRBJ2-5; a possible D gene is TRBD2 (5 bases). There are 15 residues in the CDR3. The germline V gene has CDR1 SGHRS and CDR2 YFSETQ. V lost 0 bases to trimming and J lost 1 base, with 10 bases between them. CDR3 loop: CASSLVVAGQETQYF. The CDR3 nucleotides are TGCGCCAGCAGCTTGGTTGTCGCGGGCCAAGAGACCCAGTACTTC. Full variable domain (remainder filled in from reference TRBV5-1 and TRBJ2-5): KAGVTQTPRYLIKTRGQQVTLSCSPISGHRSVSWYQQTPGQGLQFLFEYFSETQRNKGNFPGRFSGRQFSNSRSEMNVSTLELGDSALYLCASSLVVAGQETQYFGPGTRLLVL.

The chain employs TRBV9 and TRBJ1-1, with D possibly TRBD1 on 6 matching bases. Trimming removed 3 bases at V and 6 bases at J, with 15 bases between. CDR3 length equals 14 residues. Germline lookup yields CDR1 SGDLS and CDR2 YYNGEE. This CDR3 reads CASSGLSGAAEAFF. CDR3 DNA: TGTGCCAGCAGCGGCCTGTCGGGGGCGGCTGAAGCTTTCTTT.

The V call is TRBV11-3, the J call TRBJ1-4; D remains unclear. CDR3 length equals 16 residues. The germline V gene encodes CDR1 SGHNT and CDR2 YENEEA. Trimming stripped 2 bases from V and 0 bases from J, with 10 bases between. The CDR3 coding sequence is TGTGCCAGCAGCTTAACATGGGAAGCAACTAATGAAAAACTGTTTTTT. It translates to CASSLTWEATNEKLFF.

The chain has TRBV11-3 and TRBJ2-3; weak D call: TRBD1 (6 bases). The CDR3 spans 19 residues. Trimming shortened V by 4 bases and J by 5 bases, and 28 bases separated the two germline ends. The germline gives CDR1 SGHNT, CDR2 YENEEA. CDR3 bases: TGTGCCAGCAGCTCCCCTGGGGATTACAGGGTACCCGGAGGAGATACGCAGTATTTT. This gives the protein CASSSPGDYRVPGGDTQYF. Using reference TRBV11-3 and TRBJ2-3 for the parts outside the CDR3, the full variable domain is EAGVVQSPRYKIIEKKQPVAFWCNPISGHNTLYWYLQNLGQGPELLIRYENEEAVDDSQLPKDRFSAERLKGVDSTLKIQPAELGDSAVYLCASSSPGDYRVPGGDTQYFGPGTRLTVL.

The rearrangement links TRBV3-1 (or the pseudogene TRBV3-2) to TRBJ2-1, with 7 bases fitting TRBD2. V was pared by 0 bases and J by 8 bases, with 10 bases of the junction left unmatched. Per the germline V gene, CDR1 is LGHDT and CDR2 is YNNKEL (reference sequence). The CDR3 runs 16 residues. For the CDR3, the DNA is TGTGCCAGCAGCCAAGATGGGCGGGGGATGGCCTATGAGCAGTTCTTC. Translation gives CASSQDGRGMAYEQFF.

V gene TRBV5-1 combines with J gene TRBJ2-7; 7 positions match TRBD1. The length of the CDR3 is 13 residues. V shed 4 bases, J shed 3 bases, and the junction held 4 bases outside the gene matches. Germline-derived CDR1 and CDR2 are SGHRS and YFSETQ. CDR3 bases: TGCGCCAGCAGCCAGGACAGGAACTACGAGCAGTACTTC. Its translation: CASSQDRNYEQYF.

The chain uses TRBV11-2 and TRBJ2-1; 10 nucleotides line up with TRBD1. V was clipped by 4 bases and J by 6 bases; unmatched bases: 12. CDR3 length: 17 amino acids. CDR1 is SGHAT and CDR2 is FQNNGV in the germline V gene. The CDR3 nucleotides read TGTGCCAGCAGCTCACCCCCCGGGACAGGGGATGTCAATGAGCAGTTCTTC. Protein: CASSSPPGTGDVNEQFF.

This rearrangement joins TRBV6-5 to TRBJ1-2, with D possibly being TRBD1 (5 bases). Germline V gives CDR1 MNHEY, CDR2 SVGAGI. Trimming took 0 bases from V and 8 from J, leaving 16 bases between them. This CDR3 contains 15 residues. The CDR3 coding sequence is TGTGCCAGCAGTTACTCGAGCTCGGCAGGGAGGGGCTACACCTTC. It is translated as CASSYSSSAGRGYTF.

In this sample, this clone turned up once. The chain is built from TRBV7-8 and TRBJ1-4, with a weak D call TRBD1 (5 bases). The V and J ends lost 2 bases and 0 bases respectively, with 13 bases between them. There are 17 residues in the CDR3. The germline CDR1 and CDR2 sequences are SGHVS and FQNEAQ. The CDR3, as DNA: TGTGCCAGCAGCTTACAGGGAGGCCTTGCAACTAATGAAAAACTGTTTTTT. It is translated as CASSLQGGLATNEKLFF.

This clone was detected only once. This chain uses TRBV11-3 with TRBJ2-5; weak D call: TRBD1 (7 bases). V gave up 5 bases and J gave up 3 bases, with 19 bases separating them. CDR3 length equals 16 residues. Germline V gene sequence: CDR1 SGHNT, CDR2 YENEEA. CDR3 in amino acids: CASSVFGGQKKETQYF. DNA of the CDR3: TGTGCCAGCAGCGTATTCGGGGGACAGAAGAAAGAGACCCAGTACTTC. Using reference TRBV11-3 and TRBJ2-5 for the parts outside the CDR3, the full variable domain is EAGVVQSPRYKIIEKKQPVAFWCNPISGHNTLYWYLQNLGQGPELLIRYENEEAVDDSQLPKDRFSAERLKGVDSTLKIQPAELGDSAVYLCASSVFGGQKKETQYFGPGTRLLVL.